Following are 21 T cell receptor beta chains from one sample sequenced in a study of cytomegalovirus exposure and HLA in healthy donors. The assay was immunoSEQ multiplex PCR, and TCRdb's table has in-frame clones only and misses some. The sample includes 280,000 or so clones, approximately 87% of them seen just once. The sequenced sample was PBMCs. The receptors shown here come from a woman aged 18-29 years in good health and CMV-seronegative.

The chain is built from TRBV5-8 and TRBJ2-7; 7 nucleotides match TRBD1. CDR1 and CDR2 from the germline V gene are SGHTS and YDEGEE. The CDR3 is 13 residues long. V dropped 2 bases and J dropped 3; count of bases not matched to a gene: 2. CDR3 sequence reads: CASSFRTGYEQYF. CDR3 bases: TGTGCCAGCAGCTTCCGGACAGGCTACGAGCAGTACTTC. Based on the CDR3 plus reference TRBV5-8 and TRBJ2-7, the full variable domain is EAGVTQSPTHLIKTRGQQATLRCSPISGHTSVYWYQQALGLGLQFLLWYDEGEERNRGNFPPRFSGRQFPNYSSELNVNALELEDSALYLCASSFRTGYEQYFGPGTRLTVT.

The V and J genes are TRBV7-9 and TRBJ1-1, with D perhaps matching TRBD1 (6 bases). V was cut by 1 base and J by 4 bases, with 10 bases left in between. The germline gives CDR1 SEHNR, CDR2 FQNEAQ (reference sequence). The CDR3 loop spans 14 amino acids. The CDR3 loop reads CASSLGGLGTEAFF. In DNA form, the CDR3 reads TGTGCCAGCAGCTTAGGGGGGCTGGGCACTGAAGCTTTCTTT.

The rearrangement links TRBV28 to TRBJ1-1, with D unclear. Germline CDR1 is MDHEN and CDR2 is SYDVKM. Trimming cost V 6 bases and J 3 bases, with 17 bases left between them. The CDR3 has 15 amino acids. The CDR3 is CASSPFRQADTEAFF. The CDR3 coding sequence is TGTGCCAGCAGCCCCTTTAGGCAGGCTGACACTGAAGCTTTCTTT.

This chain links TRBV5-5 with TRBJ1-2, with D hard to call. The CDR3 loop spans 14 amino acids. Germline loops: CDR1 SGHKS, CDR2 YYEKEE (reference sequence). Trimming took off 0 bases at V and 5 bases at J, with 11 bases between the two ends. The CDR3 DNA reads as TGTGCCAGCAGCTTGGCCGATCGGGGATATGGCTACACCTTC. Amino acids: CASSLADRGYGYTF.

V usage is TRBV15 and J usage is TRBJ2-1; TRBD2 aligns across 11 bases. Germline CDR1 and CDR2: LNHNV and YYDKDF (reference sequence). The J segment lost 9 bases and the V segment lost 5 bases, leaving 12 bases of the junction unmatched. The CDR3 extends over 16 amino acids. CDR3 sequence reads: CATSGRTSGYPGEQFF. The DNA of the CDR3 is TGTGCCACCAGCGGCAGGACTAGCGGGTATCCGGGTGAGCAGTTCTTC.

The gene calls are TRBV6-5 and TRBJ1-2; 12 nucleotides match TRBD1. The CDR3 spans 15 residues. Unmatched junction bases numbered 2, after V lost 2 bases and J lost 4 bases. The germline CDR1 and CDR2 sequences are MNHEY and SVGAGI. The CDR3 reads CASSYRDRGPYGYTF. The CDR3 coding sequence is TGTGCCAGCAGTTACCGGGACAGGGGGCCCTATGGCTACACCTTC.

The CDR3, as DNA: TGTGCCAGCAGTAAAGCCCTAGCGGGGATTAGCTCCTACGAGCAGTACTTC. Its protein is CASSKALAGISSYEQYF. The chain employs TRBV28 and TRBJ2-7; 9 bases are a match to TRBD2. Germline CDR1 and CDR2: MDHEN and SYDVKM. This CDR3 spans 17 amino acids. Trimming at V came to 5 bases and at J to 0 bases, leaving 11 bases not matched to a gene.

The chain links TRBV28 to TRBJ2-4, with TRBD1 matching over 9 bases. After removal of 2 bases from V and 0 bases from J, the junction contained 11 bases not matched to a gene. The CDR3 totals 19 residues. In germline, CDR1 is MDHEN, CDR2 SYDVKM. CDR3 amino acids: CASSLGGLTGGLAKNIQYF. In nucleotides, the CDR3 is TGTGCCAGCAGTTTAGGGGGGCTAACAGGGGGCTTAGCCAAAAACATTCAGTACTTC.

Comment on this clone: This specimen includes other DNA sequences encoding the same CDR3. This sequence joins TRBV9 and TRBJ1-3; weak D call: TRBD1 (5 bases). This CDR3 region has 14 residues. V lost 3 bases and J lost 1, with 8 bases in between. Germline CDR1 SGDLS, CDR2 YYNGEE. The CDR3 nucleotides read TGTGCCAGCAGCGCGGGGGGATCTGGAAACACCATATATTTT. Translated, it gives CASSAGGSGNTIYF.

The chain combines TRBV7-9 with TRBJ2-1, with TRBD2 identical over 10 bases. CDR1 is SEHNR and CDR2 is FQNEAQ in the germline V gene (reference sequence). V lost 6 bases, J lost 7 bases, and 6 bases stayed unmatched. The CDR3 runs to 14 residues. DNA for the CDR3: TGTGCCAGCAGTTCTAGCGGGAGAGGAAATGAGCAGTTCTTC. Translation gives CASSSSGRGNEQFF.

The CDR3, as DNA: TGCAGCGTTGTCGGTGGGGAGAACTCCTACAATGAGCAGTTCTTC. This encodes CSVVGGENSYNEQFF. The rearrangement links TRBV29-1 to TRBJ2-1, with D possibly being TRBD2 (5 bases). V lost 4 bases to trimming and J lost 0 bases, with 13 bases between them. Germline V gene data show CDR1 as SQVTM and CDR2 as ANQGSEA. The CDR3 loop spans 15 amino acids.

The rearrangement joins TRBV5-4 to TRBJ2-1, with a tentative D call TRBD2 (7 bases). V was cut by 7 bases and J by 3 bases, with 17 bases left in between. The CDR3 totals 15 residues. The germline V gene has CDR1 SGHNT and CDR2 YYREEE (reference sequence). The CDR3 nucleotides read TGTGCCAGCGGCCCCCCGGGGGGCCTCTACAATGAGCAGTTCTTC. It is translated as CASGPPGGLYNEQFF.

CDR3 nucleotides: TGTGCCAGCAGTTTGAGGGGGGGAAACACCGGGGAGCTGTTTTTT. It codes for CASSLRGGNTGELFF. V usage is TRBV9 and J usage is TRBJ2-2; D is perhaps TRBD2 (7 bases). Germline loops: CDR1 SGDLS, CDR2 YYNGEE. V was cut by 5 bases and J by 2 bases, with 13 bases left in between. This CDR3 contains 15 residues.

This chain uses TRBV28 with TRBJ2-1; TRBD2 aligns across 7 bases. The CDR3 sequence is 15 residues long. With 5 bases clipped from V and 10 bases from J, the junction kept 14 bases outside the gene matches. In germline, CDR1 is MDHEN, CDR2 SYDVKM. CDR3 protein: CASSLPGGSGPEQFF. CDR3 DNA sequence: TGTGCCAGCAGTCTCCCGGGGGGTAGCGGGCCCGAGCAGTTCTTC.

V and J are TRBV7-3 and TRBJ1-5; D call uncertain. CDR1 SGHTA and CDR2 FQGTGA come from the germline V gene. The germline V and J ends were trimmed by 6 bases and 0 bases, with 15 bases remaining between them. This CDR3 has 16 amino acids. CDR3 amino acids: CASRPDTPISNQPQHF. CDR3 coding DNA: TGTGCCAGCAGACCAGACACGCCGATTAGCAATCAGCCCCAGCATTTT.

The sample holds a few counts of this clone. V and J are TRBV6-1 and TRBJ1-6, with 10 bases fitting TRBD1. Per germline, CDR1 MNHNS and CDR2 SASEGT. The CDR3 has 14 residues. The V and J ends lost 6 bases and 14 bases, in that order; junction bases with no gene match: 10. The CDR3 region has the DNA TGTGCCAGCAGCCCGGACAGGGGGGCCGGGGCCCTCCACTTT. Translation: CASSPDRGAGALHF.

The chain uses TRBV11-2 and TRBJ2-7; D is undetermined. Germline assignment: CDR1 SGHAT and CDR2 FQNNGV. CDR3 length: 14 residues. V lost 1 base and J lost 1, with 8 bases in between. CDR3 sequence (DNA): TGTGCCAGCAGCTTAGGCAGCGTGTCCTACGAGCAGTACTTC. Translating it yields CASSLGSVSYEQYF.

This chain joins TRBV14 and TRBJ2-7; 10 bases align to TRBD2. The CDR3 has 17 residues. V shed 3 bases, J shed 4 bases, and the junction held 12 bases outside the gene matches. The germline gives CDR1 SGHDN, CDR2 FVKESK. The CDR3 coding sequence is TGTGCCAGCAGCCAGCAGCTGTTAGCGGGAGGAATGTACGAGCAGTACTTC. Translating it yields CASSQQLLAGGMYEQYF.

This sequence joins TRBV6-6 and TRBJ1-6; the D is unclear. From germline, CDR1 is MNHNY and CDR2 SVGAGI (reference sequence). The V end was cut by 7 bases, the J end by 5 bases, with 9 bases between. The CDR3 extends over 13 amino acids. CDR3 bases: TGTGCCAGCACAGGCAGAGATAATTCACCCCTCCACTTT. This gives the protein CASTGRDNSPLHF.

This chain connects TRBV6-5 to TRBJ1-6, with 8 bases lining up with TRBD1. Germline V CDR1 and CDR2: MNHEY, SVGAGI. Trimming cost V 5 bases and J 10 bases; bases outside gene matches: 7. The CDR3 loop spans 14 amino acids. CDR3 nucleotides: TGTGCCAGCAGTAACGGACAGGGTCCCTCACCCCTCCACTTT. Its protein product is CASSNGQGPSPLHF.

The chain employs TRBV29-1 and TRBJ2-7; 7 nucleotides match TRBD2. Trimming took 3 bases from V and 2 from J; bases not matched to a gene: 13. The CDR3 has 16 residues. From germline, CDR1 is SQVTM and CDR2 ANQGSEA. The CDR3 protein is CSVDGPVSGGTYEQYF. CDR3 nucleotides: TGCAGCGTTGATGGTCCGGTGTCGGGAGGAACCTACGAGCAGTACTTC.